Below are 4 T cell receptor beta chains sequenced from a single sample in a study of monozygotic twins with inflammatory bowel disease (dated by TCRdb to the late 2010s). Library prep was done by 5' RACE. Reads for this sample came from an Illumina HiSeq 2500. With the reads reprocessed by TCRdb, a single entry stands for each CDR3 protein sequence and no DNA is reported. The sample has hundreds of thousands of distinct CDR3 sequences on record. The ten largest account for 5.6% of the sample. Source material: blood. These receptors originate from a human donor with ulcerative colitis or Crohn's disease, or a healthy co-twin of an affected twin (not recorded which).

The J gene is TRBJ1-3, the V gene TRBV6-2 or TRBV6-3; TCRdb's D call of TRBD1 is untestable without DNA. This CDR3 is 14 amino acids long. In germline, CDR1 is MNHEY, CDR2 SVGEGT. CDR3 in amino acids: CASTRTVTGNTIYF.

The chain couples TRBV12-3 or TRBV12-4 to TRBJ1-1; the TRBD1 assignment by TCRdb is unverifiable without DNA. This CDR3 region has 12 residues. CDR3 in amino acids: CASSQGKTEAFF.

The V and J genes are TRBV11-2 and TRBJ2-7; TCRdb lists TRBD2, though no DNA is available to test this call. The CDR3 contains 15 residues. Looked up from germline, CDR1 is SGHAT and CDR2 is FQNNGV. CDR3 protein: CASTHSGRTTYEQYF.

The chain has TRBV10-3 and TRBJ1-5. CDR1 and CDR2 (germline): ENHRY, SYGVKD. CDR3 size: 15 residues. The chain's CDR3 is CAISESNDSNQPQHF.